The 28 T cell receptor beta chains below come from one sample, sequenced in a study of blood T cell repertoires in COVID-19. Only in-frame clones appear in the TCRdb table, and some are missing; sequencing was by immunoSEQ multiplex PCR. The table records roughly 160,000 clones, about 80% of them present only once. What was sequenced was PBMCs or T cells enriched from blood (not recorded which). Receptors originate from a man aged 50 or older who had recovered from COVID-19.

The chain couples TRBV27 to TRBJ1-6, with 7 bases fitting TRBD1. Per germline, CDR1 MNHEY and CDR2 SMNVEV (reference sequence). The CDR3 loop spans 15 amino acids. J lost 9 bases, V lost 3 bases, and 8 bases had no gene match. The CDR3 DNA follows: TGTGCCAGCAGTTTGTACAGGGGCCATTCTTCACCCCTCCACTTT. Amino acids: CASSLYRGHSSPLHF.

This clone was recorded a few times. No conserved phenylalanine or tryptophan ends this CDR3, so it is likely a read error. No DNA is shown, since the ends of the CDR3 on it are uncertain; the CDR3 is the one TCRdb lists. This sequence joins TRBV6-5 and TRBJ2-7; the DNA was not compared with TRBD1, the D call given in the table. The CDR3 adds up to 13 amino acids, both ends counted. Germline V lookup: CDR1 MNHEY, CDR2 SVGAGI. CDR3 amino acids: CASTERKTGPQSI.

This clone was seen only a few times. This specimen includes other DNA sequences encoding the same CDR3. J is TRBJ1-1 and V is TRBV24-1; D possibly corresponds to TRBD1 (5 bases). This CDR3 has 14 residues. V lost 9 bases and J lost 1, with 14 bases in between. Looked up from germline, CDR1 is KGHDR and CDR2 is SFDVKD. The CDR3 coding sequence is TGTGCCACCCAACCTGGGCAGGGGAACACTGAAGCTTTCTTT. It codes for CATQPGQGNTEAFF.

The V and J genes are TRBV18 and TRBJ2-3, with TRBD2 matching 11 bases. The CDR3 spans 18 residues. Trimming removed 6 bases from V and 0 bases from J; junction bases left unmatched: 11. Per germline, CDR1 KGHSH and CDR2 LQKENI. The CDR3 DNA reads TGTGCCAGCTCTCATACCGGGACTAGCGGTTCTAGCACAGATACGCAGTATTTT. Its protein is CASSHTGTSGSSTDTQYF. Drawing the rest from reference TRBV18 and TRBJ2-3, the complete variable domain is NAGVMQNPRHLVRRRGQEARLRCSPMKGHSHVYWYRQLPEEGLKFMVYLQKENIIDESGMPKERFSAEFPKEGPSILRIQQVVRGDSAAYFCASSHTGTSGSSTDTQYFGPGTRLTVL.

The CDR3 region is CASSSQGRGYEQYF. DNA for the CDR3: TGTGCCAGCAGCTCACAGGGCCGTGGCTACGAGCAGTACTTC. The chain uses TRBV7-9 and TRBJ2-7, with D maybe TRBD1 (6 bases). The V and J ends lost 4 bases and 3 bases respectively, with 13 bases between them. CDR1 SEHNR and CDR2 FQNEAQ come from the germline V gene (reference sequence). The CDR3 has 14 residues.

The rearrangement joins TRBV5-4 to TRBJ2-7, with D uncertain. Between the trimmed V and J ends, which lost 1 base and 0 bases, there was a span of 8 bases. The CDR3 covers 14 residues. Germline V gene data show CDR1 as SGHNT and CDR2 as YYREEE (reference sequence). The CDR3 DNA sequence: TGTGCCAGCAGCTTGCGTACAGACTCCTACGAGCAGTACTTC. Protein product: CASSLRTDSYEQYF.

The CDR3 DNA reads as TGTGCCAGCAGACATAGACAGGGCTACGAGCAGTACTTC. Translation: CASRHRQGYEQYF. This chain connects TRBV12-3 or TRBV12-4 to TRBJ2-7; 7 bases are shared with TRBD1. The V gene end was trimmed by 6 bases and the J gene end by 3 bases; junction bases not matched to a gene: 5. The CDR3 runs 13 residues.

The rearrangement joins TRBV19 to TRBJ1-5; D is possibly TRBD1 (5 bases). Deletions cut 3 bases from V and 7 bases from J, with 13 bases between. The CDR3 length is 14 residues. The germline V gene encodes CDR1 LNHDA and CDR2 SQIVND (reference sequence). The CDR3 loop reads CASSIQGAGQPQHF. The DNA for the CDR3 is TGTGCCAGTAGTATCCAAGGGGCAGGACAGCCCCAGCATTTT.

V and J are TRBV5-1 and TRBJ2-2; 9 positions agree with TRBD2. The CDR3 contains 15 residues. Germline V gene sequence: CDR1 SGHRS, CDR2 YFSETQ. The junction had 3 bases not matched to a gene; V was cut back by 0 bases and J by 6 bases. The CDR3 DNA is TGCGCCAGCAGCTTGGCTGCTAGCGGGGCCGGGGAGCTGTTTTTT. Translating it yields CASSLAASGAGELFF. Variable domain in full (rest from reference TRBV5-1 and TRBJ2-2): KAGVTQTPRYLIKTRGQQVTLSCSPISGHRSVSWYQQTPGQGLQFLFEYFSETQRNKGNFPGRFSGRQFSNSRSEMNVSTLELGDSALYLCASSLAASGAGELFFGEGSRLTVL.

The chain uses TRBV29-1 and TRBJ2-7, with D possibly TRBD2 on 6 matching bases. Per the germline V gene, CDR1 is SQVTM and CDR2 is ANQGSEA. There are 12 residues in the CDR3. V lost 4 bases to trimming and J lost 4 bases, with 11 bases between them. The DNA for the CDR3 is TGCAGCGTTGGGGGACTTCAATACGAGCAGTACTTC. Amino acids: CSVGGLQYEQYF.

This clone has more than one count but fewer than ten. This chain joins TRBV6-5 and TRBJ2-2; no definite D call. Germline values: CDR1 MNHEY, CDR2 SVGAGI. V lost 3 bases and J 7 bases, leaving 9 bases between the germline ends. There are 13 residues in the CDR3. The CDR3 nucleotides read TGTGCCAGCAGTTATTTGCGTAACGGGGAGCTGTTTTTT. As protein: CASSYLRNGELFF.

This clone has a count of ten or more. This rearrangement joins TRBV2 to TRBJ2-1; the D gene is possibly TRBD2 (5 bases). The CDR3 runs 15 residues. Germline V lookup: CDR1 SNHLY, CDR2 FYNNEI. Trimming stripped 1 base from V and 5 bases from J, with 12 bases between. Here the CDR3 DNA reads TGTGCCAGCAGTGAAGGTGTAGCGTACAACAATGAGCAGTTCTTC. Amino acids: CASSEGVAYNNEQFF. Full variable domain (remainder filled in from reference TRBV2 and TRBJ2-1): EPEVTQTPSHQVTQMGQEVILRCVPISNHLYFYWYRQILGQKVEFLVSFYNNEISEKSEIFDDQFSVERPDGSNFTLKIRSTKLEDSAMYFCASSEGVAYNNEQFFGPGTRLTVL.

The chain carries TRBV5-1 and TRBJ2-7; D possibly corresponds to TRBD2 (6 bases). Trimming shortened V by 3 bases and J by 5 bases, and 12 bases separated the two germline ends. Looked up from germline, CDR1 is SGHRS and CDR2 is YFSETQ. The CDR3 is 13 amino acids. This chain's CDR3 is CASSWTEGHEQYF. DNA of the CDR3: TGCGCCAGCAGCTGGACGGAGGGCCACGAGCAGTACTTC.

This clone was counted only a few times. V is TRBV27 and J is TRBJ2-7; 9 bases are shared with TRBD2. Germline CDR1 MNHEY, CDR2 SMNVEV (reference sequence). V trimming: 5 bases; J trimming: 0 bases; junction bases outside the gene matches: 8. CDR3 length equals 16 residues. CDR3 protein: CASSPGLASSSYEQYF. CDR3 nucleotide sequence: TGTGCCAGCAGTCCCGGACTAGCGTCCAGCTCCTACGAGCAGTACTTC.

Remarks on this clone: Sequence at one end of the junction differs from germline and may be a read error. The V gene is TRBV11-2, the J gene TRBJ2-1; the D gene is possibly TRBD2 (6 bases). CDR1 and CDR2 (germline): SGHAT, FQNNGV. The CDR3 is 14 amino acids. This CDR3 reads CASSPGTSFNEQFF. The CDR3 nucleotides read TGTGCCAGCAGCCCTGGGACTTCCTTCAATGAGCAGTTCTTC.

The CDR3 sequence is CASSITSGKYNEQFF. For the CDR3, the DNA is TGTGCCAGCAGTATAACTAGCGGGAAATACAATGAGCAGTTCTTC. The V and J genes are TRBV7-3 and TRBJ2-1, with 10 bases that match TRBD2. This CDR3 region has 15 residues. V lost 6 bases, J lost 4 bases, and 6 bases stayed unmatched. Germline assignment: CDR1 SGHTA and CDR2 FQGTGA.

This clone has only a few counts. The CDR3 DNA reads as TGTGCCTGGAGTGGGGCCAGGGGCACAGATACGCAGTATTTT. It yields the protein CAWSGARGTDTQYF. This rearrangement joins TRBV30 to TRBJ2-3; D may be TRBD1 (5 bases). This CDR3 comprises 14 residues. Germline CDR1 is GTSNPN and CDR2 is SVGIG (reference sequence). The germline V and J ends were trimmed by 1 base and 1 base, with 9 bases remaining between them.

The J gene is TRBJ2-7, the V gene TRBV15; 8 nucleotides agree with TRBD2. The V gene end was trimmed by 0 bases and the J gene end by 1 base; junction bases not matched to a gene: 5. The CDR3 contains 16 residues. Per germline, CDR1 LNHNV and CDR2 YYDKDF (reference sequence). The CDR3 DNA follows: TGTGCCACCAGCAGAGATCACAGCGGGGGTTCCTACGAGCAGTACTTC. Translation: CATSRDHSGGSYEQYF.

The rearrangement uses TRBV6-4 and TRBJ2-2; 9 nucleotides align to TRBD2. The CDR3 has 17 amino acids. CDR1 and CDR2 (germline): MRHNA, SNTAGT. V shed 3 bases, J shed 1 base, and the junction held 6 bases outside the gene matches. The CDR3 coding sequence is TGTGCCAGCAGTGAGTCGAGCGGGGGGCTGAACACCGGGGAGCTGTTTTTT. Translated: CASSESSGGLNTGELFF.

V and J are TRBV21-1 and TRBJ2-3; TRBD1 is the table's D call, not checked against the DNA. TRBV21-1 is labeled a pseudogene. There are 17 residues in the CDR3. CDR3 residues: CASSKDRNRGSTDTQYF. The CDR3 nucleotides read TGTGCCAGCAGCAAAGACAGGAACAGGGGAAGCACAGATACGCAGTATTTT.

The CDR3 bases are TGTGCCAGCAGTGAGGGGGGGGCAAGGGGCTATGGCTACACCTTC. It specifies CASSEGGARGYGYTF. The chain couples TRBV25-1 to TRBJ1-2, with D perhaps TRBD1 (6 bases). Trimming shortened V by 3 bases and J by 4 bases, and 15 bases separated the two germline ends. Germline V gene data show CDR1 as MGHDK and CDR2 as SYGVNS. CDR3 length: 15 amino acids.

The V gene is TRBV27, the J gene TRBJ2-5; 7 bases fit TRBD1. The CDR3 loop spans 13 amino acids. The V gene's germline CDR1 is MNHEY and CDR2 SMNVEV (reference sequence). The J segment lost 5 bases and the V segment lost 4 bases, leaving 4 bases of the junction unmatched. The CDR3 DNA reads TGTGCCAGCAGTTGGACAGGCTTCGAGACCCAGTACTTC. It is translated as CASSWTGFETQYF.

The J gene is TRBJ1-1, the V gene TRBV28; D is undetermined. V was pared by 3 bases and J by 1 base, with 12 bases between. The CDR3 length is 15 residues. Germline V gene data show CDR1 as MDHEN and CDR2 as SYDVKM. Here the CDR3 DNA reads TGTGCCAGCAGTTTCGGCGCCAGACAGAACACTGAAGCTTTCTTT. Translating gives CASSFGARQNTEAFF.

The V and J genes are TRBV30 and TRBJ2-7; 8 bases align to TRBD1. V was pared by 5 bases and J by 5 bases, with 5 bases of the junction left unmatched. The CDR3 covers 12 residues. The germline CDR1 and CDR2 sequences are GTSNPN and SVGIG (reference sequence). CDR3 bases: TGTGCCTGGGACAGGGGAACCCACGAGCAGTACTTC. It yields the protein CAWDRGTHEQYF.

The rearrangement joins TRBV6-1 to TRBJ1-2; possible D gene TRBD1, 6 bases. This CDR3 has 14 residues. The V gene's germline CDR1 is MNHNS and CDR2 SASEGT. V was pared by 2 bases and J by 8 bases, with 15 bases between. The CDR3: CASSESGVGLGYTF. In nucleotides, the CDR3 is TGTGCCAGCAGTGAATCAGGGGTTGGGCTAGGCTACACCTTC.

V gene TRBV27 combines with J gene TRBJ2-6; D gene uncertain. The CDR3 is 15 amino acids. Trimming left V 4 bases short and J 2 bases short, with 9 bases between. CDR1 is MNHEY, CDR2 SMNVEV, per germline (reference sequence). The CDR3: CASSSIATGANVLTF. The CDR3, as DNA: TGTGCCAGCAGTTCTATAGCCACTGGGGCCAACGTCCTGACTTTC. Drawing the rest from reference TRBV27 and TRBJ2-6, the complete variable domain is EAQVTQNPRYLITVTGKKLTVTCSQNMNHEYMSWYRQDPGLGLRQIYYSMNVEVTDKGDVPEGYKVSRKEKRNFPLILESPSPNQTSLYFCASSSIATGANVLTFGAGSRLTVL.

V and J are TRBV7-6 and TRBJ2-2, with TRBD2 matching 7 bases. The germline CDR1 and CDR2 sequences are SGHVS and FNYEAQ. V lost 2 bases to trimming and J lost 6 bases; unmatched junction nucleotides: 6. The CDR3 is 15 residues long. The CDR3 sequence: CASSLYIGGAGELFF. The CDR3 DNA reads TGTGCCAGCAGCTTATACATTGGGGGGGCCGGGGAGCTGTTTTTT.

Written as DNA, the CDR3 is TGTGCCAGCAGTTTTTTTGGGGTGGGAGGGATGACTGAAGCTTTCTTT. It yields the protein CASSFFGVGGMTEAFF. This chain links TRBV27 with TRBJ1-1, with D uncertain. The CDR3 extends over 16 amino acids. Trimming cost V 3 bases and J 5 bases, with 19 bases left between them. Germline V gives CDR1 MNHEY, CDR2 SMNVEV (reference sequence).